This is a list of T cell receptor beta chains from one sample in a study of kidney transplant recipient with SARS-CoV-2 infection. TCRdb independently ran MiXCR on the reads; one entry per CDR3 protein. The sample carries about 240,000 distinct CDR3 sequences, 25% to 30% recorded once. The sample in question was a blood sample, obtained at baseline and on roughly day 110 from a kidney transplant recipient. The receptors derive from a male patient aged 25-45 years who had COVID-19 and was a kidney transplant recipient. A subset of T cells may come from the graft donor. Each CDR3 is given with its conserved first and last residue. Fields, in order: clone size, V gene, J gene, D gene, CDR3 protein, CDR3 DNA. A D gene is named only where the DNA matches it firmly. Clone size appears in some rows only: once, few, many, or a class for an expanded clone.

size: NA; V: TRBV11-3; J: TRBJ1-2; D: NA; CDR3: CASSQGCDLGKTYGYTF; DNA: TGTGCCAGCAGCCAGGGATGCGATCTCGGAAAGACCTATGGCTACACCTTC
size: many; V: TRBV7-9; J: TRBJ2-5; D: NA; CDR3: CASSGRGSETQYF; DNA: TGTGCCAGCAGCGGCAGGGGCTCGGAGACCCAGTACTTC
size: many; V: TRBV23-1; J: TRBJ1-2; D: NA; CDR3: CASSWRRLRRKTYGYTF; DNA: TGCGCCAGCAGTTGGAGACGGCTACGCAGAAAGACCTATGGCTACACCTTC
size: many; V: TRBV28; J: TRBJ2-1; D: NA; CDR3: CASSRGGGAGEQFF; DNA: TGTGCCAGCAGTCGAGGAGGGGGAGCTGGTGAGCAGTTCTTC
size: many; V: TRBV12-3/TRBV12-4; J: TRBJ1-5; D: NA; CDR3: CASSLELSLLGSNQPQHF; DNA: TGTGCCAGCAGTTTAGAGCTCTCGCTCTTGGGGAGCAATCAGCCCCAGCATTTT
size: NA; V: TRBV24-1; J: TRBJ1-2; D: NA; CDR3: CATSRLASTRKAYGYTF; DNA: TGTGCCACCAGTCGCCTGGCTAGTACCAGAAAGGCCTATGGCTACACCTTC
size: NA; V: TRBV4-2; J: TRBJ1-1; D: NA; CDR3: CTSSQGHSREAFF; DNA: TGTACCAGCAGCCAAGGGCACTCCCGTGAAGCTTTCTTT
size: many; V: TRBV28; J: TRBJ1-5; D: TRBD1; CDR3: CASSFWPTTETGGRNQPQHF; DNA: TGTGCCAGCAGTTTTTGGCCTACTACTGAGACAGGGGGAAGGAATCAGCCCCAGCATTTT
size: few; V: TRBV7-6; J: TRBJ1-2; D: NA; CDR3: CASSRHSESRKTYGYTF; DNA: TGTGCCAGCAGCAGGCATAGTGAATCTCGAAAGACCTATGGCTACACCTTC
size: many; V: TRBV7-2; J: TRBJ2-2; D: NA; CDR3: CASSRSGQGPTGELFF; DNA: TGTGCCAGCAGCCGCAGCGGGCAGGGGCCCACCGGGGAGCTGTTTTTT
size: NA; V: TRBV29-1; J: TRBJ1-1; D: TRBD1; CDR3: CSVSLGQDEAFF; DNA: TGCAGCGTGAGCCTTGGACAGGACGAAGCTTTCTTT
size: NA; V: TRBV9; J: TRBJ2-2; D: NA; CDR3: CASSGRGGTEELFF; DNA: TGTGCCAGCAGCGGGCGTGGGGGGACCGAGGAGCTGTTTTTT
size: many; V: TRBV7-5; J: TRBJ1-2; D: NA; CDR3: CISVPEYFHEVGKTYGYTF; DNA: NA
size: many; V: TRBV5-4; J: TRBJ1-2; D: NA; CDR3: CASRLTGRIYGYTF; DNA: TGTGCCAGCAGGTTGACGGGACGGATCTATGGCTACACCTTC
size: many; V: TRBV7-9; J: TRBJ1-2; D: NA; CDR3: CASSLGTYHGKTYGYTF; DNA: TGTGCCAGCAGCTTAGGCACATACCATGGAAAGACCTATGGCTACACCTTC
size: many; V: TRBV19; J: TRBJ1-6; D: NA; CDR3: CASSKQGDSPLHF; DNA: TGTGCCAGCAGCAAACAGGGAGATTCACCCCTCCACTTT
size: NA; V: TRBV7-3; J: TRBJ2-3; D: TRBD2; CDR3: CASSLHRTSGSTDTQYF; DNA: TGTGCCAGCAGCTTACACCGGACTAGCGGGAGCACAGATACGCAGTATTTT
size: once; V: TRBV9; J: TRBJ2-3; D: TRBD1; CDR3: CASSTRTGPDTRYF; DNA: TGTGCCAGCAGCACCCGGACAGGCCCAGATACGCGGTATTTT
size: many; V: TRBV15; J: TRBJ2-5; D: TRBD2; CDR3: CATSRDIYKRGRETQYF; DNA: TGTGCCACCAGCAGAGATATTTACAAGCGGGGTAGGGAGACCCAGTACTTC
size: many; V: TRBV2; J: TRBJ1-2; D: NA; CDR3: CASSPPGIGYTF; DNA: TGTGCCAGCAGTCCCCCAGGGATCGGCTACACCTTC
size: NA; V: TRBV11-1; J: TRBJ1-6; D: TRBD1; CDR3: CASTPRGRDSNSPLHF; DNA: TGTGCCAGCACCCCCAGGGGGAGGGATTCTAATTCACCCCTCCACTTT
size: many; V: TRBV3-1; J: TRBJ1-2; D: NA; CDR3: CASSPGRGYTF; DNA: TGTGCCAGCAGCCCGGGCAGAGGCTACACCTTC
size: NA; V: TRBV9; J: TRBJ2-3; D: TRBD2; CDR3: CASSVSGDPSTDTQYF; DNA: TGTGCCAGCAGCGTTAGCGGGGACCCTAGCACAGATACGCAGTATTTT
size: many; V: TRBV27; J: TRBJ1-1; D: NA; CDR3: CASSLSANTEAFF; DNA: TGTGCCAGCAGTTTATCTGCGAACACTGAAGCTTTCTTT
size: NA; V: TRBV6-5; J: TRBJ1-4; D: NA; CDR3: CASSGGGGNEKLFF; DNA: TGTGCCAGCAGCGGGGGTGGGGGGAATGAAAAACTGTTTTTT
size: many; V: TRBV11-2; J: TRBJ2-7; D: NA; CDR3: CASSGRFEQYF; DNA: TGTGCCAGCAGCGGCCGATTCGAGCAGTACTTC
size: many; V: TRBV2; J: TRBJ2-1; D: NA; CDR3: CASSGTGYNEQFF; DNA: TGTGCCAGCAGTGGTACAGGGTACAATGAGCAGTTCTTC
size: many; V: TRBV20-1; J: TRBJ2-7; D: NA; CDR3: CSAREAEGEQYF; DNA: TGCAGTGCTAGGGAGGCAGAGGGCGAGCAGTACTTC
size: many; V: TRBV16; J: TRBJ1-1; D: NA; CDR3: CASSRGGGAEAFF; DNA: TGTGCCAGCAGCCGGGGAGGGGGGGCTGAAGCTTTCTTT
size: many; V: TRBV20-1; J: TRBJ1-2; D: NA; CDR3: CSANIRLFRKTYGYTF; DNA: TGCAGTGCTAATATCAGGCTGTTTCGAAAGACCTATGGCTACACCTTC
size: many; V: TRBV6-1; J: TRBJ1-5; D: TRBD1; CDR3: CATSEPFKGTGDAYSNQPQHF; DNA: TGTGCCACCAGCGAACCCTTTAAAGGGACAGGTGACGCTTATAGCAATCAGCCCCAGCATTTT
size: many; V: TRBV12-3/TRBV12-4; J: TRBJ1-2; D: NA; CDR3: CASSMVVSFRKTYGYTF; DNA: TGTGCCAGCAGTATGGTGGTCAGCTTCCGAAAGACCTATGGCTACACCTTC
size: many; V: TRBV15; J: TRBJ2-5; D: NA; CDR3: CATSRPQGPRGQETQYF; DNA: TGTGCCACCAGCAGGCCTCAGGGGCCGCGGGGGCAAGAGACCCAGTACTTC
size: once; V: TRBV5-4; J: TRBJ1-2; D: NA; CDR3: CASAAIVPGKTYGYTF; DNA: TGTGCCAGCGCCGCGATCGTACCAGGAAAGACCTATGGCTACACCTTC
size: many; V: TRBV18; J: TRBJ2-7; D: NA; CDR3: CASSRPDSSYEQYF; DNA: TGTGCCAGCTCAAGGCCGGACAGCTCCTACGAGCAGTACTTC
size: many; V: TRBV5-4; J: TRBJ1-2; D: NA; CDR3: CASVHNVPGKTYGYTF; DNA: TGTGCCAGCGTGCACAACGTACCAGGAAAGACCTATGGCTACACCTTC
size: NA; V: TRBV7-2; J: TRBJ1-2; D: NA; CDR3: CASSRRDRDGKTYGYTF; DNA: TGTGCCAGCAGCCGGCGTGACAGAGACGGAAAGACCTATGGCTACACCTTC
size: many; V: TRBV10-3; J: TRBJ1-3; D: NA; CDR3: CAISEQGSGNTIYF; DNA: TGTGCCATCAGTGAGCAGGGGTCTGGAAACACCATATATTTT
size: few; V: TRBV27; J: TRBJ2-1; D: TRBD1; CDR3: CASSLPGTGTYNEQFF; DNA: TGTGCCAGCAGTTTACCCGGGACAGGAACCTACAATGAGCAGTTCTTC
size: many; V: TRBV5-1; J: TRBJ1-4; D: NA; CDR3: CASSLVRASDEKLFF; DNA: TGCGCCAGCAGCTTGGTCAGGGCCTCAGATGAAAAACTGTTTTTT
size: NA; V: TRBV2; J: TRBJ2-1; D: NA; CDR3: CASEGGSYNEQLF; DNA: TGTGCCAGCGAAGGCGGATCCTACAATGAGCAGCTCTTC
size: many; V: TRBV11-1; J: TRBJ1-2; D: NA; CDR3: CASSNSLKAGKTYGYTF; DNA: TGTGCCAGCAGCAACTCCCTTAAGGCTGGAAAGACCTATGGCTACACCTTC
size: many; V: TRBV3-1; J: TRBJ2-2; D: NA; CDR3: CASSNRPPISGLTGELFF; DNA: TGTGCCAGCAGCAACAGGCCTCCCATTTCAGGCTTGACCGGGGAGCTGTTTTTT
size: many; V: TRBV28; J: TRBJ1-5; D: TRBD1; CDR3: CASSSFGQGIRQPQHF; DNA: TGTGCCAGCAGTTCGTTCGGACAGGGGATTCGACAGCCCCAGCATTTT
size: many; V: TRBV3-1; J: TRBJ1-4; D: NA; CDR3: CASSQGATGAPEKLFF; DNA: TGTGCCAGCAGCCAGGGGGCTACAGGCGCGCCGGAAAAACTGTTTTTT
size: few; V: TRBV3-1; J: TRBJ2-2; D: NA; CDR3: CASSNLVPISGLTGELFF; DNA: TGTGCCAGCAGCAATCTTGTTCCCATTTCAGGCTTGACCGGGGAGCTGTTTTTT
size: NA; V: TRBV4-1; J: TRBJ2-2; D: NA; CDR3: CASSRDETFGENTGELFF; DNA: TGCGCCAGCAGCCGAGATGAAACTTTCGGGGAAAACACCGGGGAGCTGTTTTTT
size: many; V: TRBV12-5; J: TRBJ2-1; D: NA; CDR3: CASGLVQGGFDEQFF; DNA: TGTGCTAGTGGTTTGGTACAGGGAGGCTTCGATGAGCAGTTCTTC
size: NA; V: TRBV4-1; J: TRBJ2-1; D: TRBD2; CDR3: CASSPTSGSSNEQFF; DNA: TGCGCCAGCAGCCCGACTAGCGGGAGTAGCAATGAGCAGTTCTTC
size: many; V: TRBV7-4; J: TRBJ1-2; D: NA; CDR3: CASSLQVSARKTYGYTF; DNA: TGTGCCAGCAGCCTACAAGTTTCAGCTCGAAAGACCTATGGCTACACCTTC
size: many; V: TRBV9; J: TRBJ1-1; D: NA; CDR3: CASTPGRLNTEAFF; DNA: TGTGCCAGCACCCCGGGTAGGTTGAACACTGAAGCTTTCTTT
size: NA; V: TRBV5-1; J: TRBJ2-1; D: NA; CDR3: CASSLALRVKVLEQFF; DNA: TGCGCCAGCAGCTTGGCCTTGCGGGTAAAGGTTCTTGAGCAGTTCTTC
size: many; V: TRBV15; J: TRBJ2-5; D: NA; CDR3: CATSRDPTAQETQYF; DNA: TGTGCCACCAGCAGAGATCCGACAGCTCAAGAGACCCAGTACTTC
size: many; V: TRBV2; J: TRBJ1-1; D: NA; CDR3: CASSESVGDLNTEAFF; DNA: TGTGCCAGCAGTGAGAGTGTCGGGGACCTGAACACTGAAGCTTTCTTT
size: NA; V: TRBV9; J: TRBJ2-3; D: TRBD2; CDR3: CASTLEGGRTDTQYF; DNA: TGTGCCAGCACCCTAGAGGGAGGGCGAACAGATACGCAGTATTTT